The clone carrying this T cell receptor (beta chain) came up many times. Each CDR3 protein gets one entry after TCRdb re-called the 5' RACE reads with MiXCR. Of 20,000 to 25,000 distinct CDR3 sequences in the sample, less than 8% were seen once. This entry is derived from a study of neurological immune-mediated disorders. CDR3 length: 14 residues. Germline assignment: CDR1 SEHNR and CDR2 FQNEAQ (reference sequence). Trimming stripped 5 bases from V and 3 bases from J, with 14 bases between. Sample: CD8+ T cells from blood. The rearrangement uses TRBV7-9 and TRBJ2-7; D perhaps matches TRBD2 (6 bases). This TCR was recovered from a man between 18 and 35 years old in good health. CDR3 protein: CASSLGRGYYEQYF. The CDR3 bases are TGTGCCAGCAGCCTCGGGCGGGGTTACTACGAGCAGTACTTC.